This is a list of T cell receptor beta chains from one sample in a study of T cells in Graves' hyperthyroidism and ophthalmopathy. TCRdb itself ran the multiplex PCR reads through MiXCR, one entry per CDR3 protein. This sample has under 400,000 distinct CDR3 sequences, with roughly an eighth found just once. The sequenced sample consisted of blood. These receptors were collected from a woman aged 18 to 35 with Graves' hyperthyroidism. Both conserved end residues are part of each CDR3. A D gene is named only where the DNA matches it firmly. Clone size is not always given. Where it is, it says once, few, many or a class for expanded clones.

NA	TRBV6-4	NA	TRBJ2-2	TGTGCCAGCAGTCTTGGGATAGGGCGTCGTACCGGGGAGCTGTTTTTT	CASSLGIGRRTGELFF
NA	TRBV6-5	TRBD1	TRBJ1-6	TGTGCCAGCAGTACCGACAGGGCCGGATCACCCCTCCACTTT	CASSTDRAGSPLHF
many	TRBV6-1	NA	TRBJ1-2	TGTGCCAGCAGTCCCGCAGGGTCCCATGGCTACACCTTC	CASSPAGSHGYTF
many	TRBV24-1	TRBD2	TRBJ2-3	TGTGCCACCAGTGATACCTGGTTGACGAGCGGGGGGGCAGTAGATACGCAGTATTTT	CATSDTWLTSGGAVDTQYF
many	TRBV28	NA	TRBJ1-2	TGTGCCAGCGGGTTGGAGGAAGTTCCAGGGGGCTACACCTTC	CASGLEEVPGGYTF
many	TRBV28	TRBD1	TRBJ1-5	TGTGCCAGCAGTTCTCTCCGGACAGGGCCGAATCAGCCCCAGCATTTT	CASSSLRTGPNQPQHF
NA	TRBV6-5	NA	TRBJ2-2	TGTGCCAGCAGTTACCGAGTCGGCGGGGAGCTGTTTTTT	CASSYRVGGELFF
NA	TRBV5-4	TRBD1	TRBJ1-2	TGTGCCAGCAGCGTCCCAACAACAGGGGCCTATGGCTACACCTTC	CASSVPTTGAYGYTF
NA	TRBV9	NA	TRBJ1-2	TGTGCCAGCAGCCTAGAACCGGGACACCAGGACTATGGCTACACCTTC	CASSLEPGHQDYGYTF
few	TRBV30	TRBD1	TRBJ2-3	TGTGCCTGGAACGGACAGGCCCTCTTACCCACAGATACGCAGTATTTT	CAWNGQALLPTDTQYF
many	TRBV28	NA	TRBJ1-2	TGTGCCAGCAGTTGGAGGGGCTATGGCTACACCTTC	CASSWRGYGYTF
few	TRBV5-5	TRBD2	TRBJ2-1	TGTGCCAGCAGCTTGGGGGGGGGATACCTTACCACGGGTGAGCAGTTCTTC	CASSLGGGYLTTGEQFF
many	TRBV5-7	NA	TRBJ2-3	TGTGCCAGCAGCTTGGCGGGCCGAGGAGGGGACACAGATACGCAGTATTTT	CASSLAGRGGDTDTQYF
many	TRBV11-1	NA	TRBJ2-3	TGTGCCAGCAGCTTAGTGACGGGGCGGGGGCAAGATACGCAGTATTTT	CASSLVTGRGQDTQYF
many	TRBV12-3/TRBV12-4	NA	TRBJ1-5	TGTGCCAGCAGTTTAAACGACAATCAGCCCCAGCATTTT	CASSLNDNQPQHF
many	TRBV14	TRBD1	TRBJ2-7	TGTGCCAGCAGCCAGACCCATGGGACAGGGGTCGGGAACGAGCAGTACTTC	CASSQTHGTGVGNEQYF
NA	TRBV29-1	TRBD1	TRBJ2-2	TGCAGCGGGGGAACAGGGGGCCAAGCGAACACCGGGGAGCTGTTTTTT	CSGGTGGQANTGELFF
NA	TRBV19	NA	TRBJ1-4	TGTGCCAGTAGTATAGGAGATGCAACTAATGAAAAACTGTTTTTT	CASSIGDATNEKLFF
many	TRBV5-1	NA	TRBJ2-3	TGCGCCAGCAGCTTGGGGGAGGGCACAGATACGCAGTATTTT	CASSLGEGTDTQYF